The source of this T cell receptor (beta chain) is a study of CD8 T cells in ankylosing spondylitis. Overall study findings and caveats: As for the disease-linked clones, they showed a CD8+ phenotype and occurred at relatively low frequencies in peripheral blood. Significantly higher representation of disease-linked clones was reported for matched ankylosing spondylitis synovial fluid.

Molecular-barcoded quantitative 5'-RACE produced these TCR beta libraries. TCRdb fed the 5' RACE reads into MiXCR, producing one record per CDR3 protein. The repertoire includes some 130,000 distinct CDR3 sequences, around 15% of them detected once, and just under 3% sits in the top ten. With respect to this clonotype: Its antigen is undetermined.

V lost 4 bases and J 4 bases, leaving 8 bases between the germline ends. Germline CDR1 MGHDK, CDR2 SYGVNS. The CDR3 is 12 amino acids. The chain recombines TRBV25-1 with TRBJ2-7; D gene ambiguous. This receptor was obtained from a female donor with ankylosing spondylitis or in good health (not recorded which). Sequencing input: blood, either unsorted or a sorted T cell fraction (not recorded which). The CDR3 DNA follows: TGTGCCAGCAGTGTGGGGTGGTACGAGCAGTACTTC. This encodes CASSVGWYEQYF.